Below, 20 T cell receptor beta chains from the same sample are listed, as sequenced in a study of TIL therapy for anti-PD-1-resistant metastatic lung cancer (dated by TCRdb to the early 2020s). Per the publication, the time point label means: pre-treatment sample, taken before nivolumab and TIL therapy. The baseline tumor samples, taken from the same resection that was used to grow TIL, were excised metastases, most often pleural nodules or supraclavicular lymph nodes. TCR beta CDR3 regions were amplified from genomic DNA with the immunoSEQ v3 hsTCRB kit using bias-controlled multiplex PCR. TCRdb took this table from immuneACCESS and kept in-frame rearrangements with V and J called. Such tables lack part of the clones; where checked against another copy, unresolved V genes explain under half of the gap, and the rest is unexplained. In all, the sample holds approximately 95,000 clones, and under 70% of those were seen once. About a tenth of the sample rests with the top ten.

This specimen was tumor tissue, taken at baseline. These receptors were obtained from a person between 25 and 79 years old with non-small cell lung cancer.

The chain joins TRBV4-3 to TRBJ2-7, with unresolved D. The CDR3 spans 13 residues. In germline, CDR1 is LGHNA, CDR2 YSLEER. V was cut by 0 bases and J by 2 bases, with 5 bases left in between. The CDR3 spells CASSQDITYEQYF. Here the CDR3 DNA reads TGCGCCAGCAGCCAAGATATTACCTACGAGCAGTACTTC.

This clone has just a few counts. The genes are TRBV25-1 and TRBJ2-1; 9 bases fit TRBD1. The trim removed 5 bases at V and 9 bases at J, leaving 5 bases unmatched. This CDR3 has 13 residues. CDR1 is MGHDK, CDR2 SYGVNS, per germline. CDR3 amino acids: CASSKQGAVEQFF. The CDR3 nucleotides read TGTGCCAGCAGTAAACAGGGGGCGGTTGAGCAGTTCTTC.

The genes are TRBV7-8 and TRBJ2-5, with 11 bases fitting TRBD2. This CDR3 region has 18 residues. J was trimmed by 0 bases and V by 2 bases; bases with no gene match: 8. Per the germline V gene, CDR1 is SGHVS and CDR2 is FQNEAQ. CDR3 amino acids: CASSLLGTSGYDQETQYF. The CDR3 DNA reads TGTGCCAGCAGCTTACTCGGGACTAGCGGATATGACCAAGAGACCCAGTACTTC.

The V call is TRBV9, the J call TRBJ2-6; TRBD2 is a possible D gene (6 bases). There are 17 residues in the CDR3. CDR1 is SGDLS, CDR2 YYNGEE, per germline. V lost 4 bases, J lost 0 bases, and 14 bases lay in between. This CDR3 is CASSSGLPASGANVLTF. In nucleotides, the CDR3 is TGTGCCAGCAGCTCTGGACTACCCGCCTCTGGGGCCAACGTCCTGACTTTC.

The gene calls are TRBV7-8 and TRBJ2-1; D remains ambiguous. The length of the CDR3 is 15 residues. Germline V gene sequence: CDR1 SGHVS, CDR2 FQNEAQ. With 6 bases removed from V and 7 bases from J, the gap between germline ends came to 19 bases. CDR3 coding DNA: TGTGCCAGCAGTTCAGACCCGTACCTGGAGAATGAGCAGTTCTTC. Encoded protein: CASSSDPYLENEQFF.

The gene calls are TRBV30 and TRBJ1-5; D unclear. CDR3 length equals 13 residues. Germline V gene lookup returns CDR1 GTSNPN and CDR2 SVGIG (reference sequence). V was shortened by 0 bases and J by 11 bases, with 14 bases between the two germline ends. The CDR3 spells CAWSVRADSAQHF. In nucleotides, the CDR3 is TGTGCCTGGAGTGTACGGGCGGACTCGGCCCAGCATTTT.

A single count supports this clone. This chain connects TRBV29-1 to TRBJ2-3; D is perhaps TRBD1 (6 bases). This CDR3 is 14 amino acids long. V lost 4 bases and J lost 2, with 13 bases in between. Looked up from germline, CDR1 is SQVTM and CDR2 is ANQGSEA. The CDR3 is CSVGPGQSTDTQYF. DNA for the CDR3: TGCAGCGTTGGCCCGGGACAATCCACAGATACGCAGTATTTT.

This clone was seen more than once but under ten times. The J gene is TRBJ2-7, the V gene TRBV4-2; 7 bases align to TRBD2. The CDR3 contains 14 residues. V was clipped by 5 bases and J by 5 bases; unmatched bases: 9. Germline V gene data show CDR1 as LGHNA and CDR2 as YNFKEQ. The CDR3: CASSGRGGRNEQYF. In DNA, the CDR3 is TGTGCCAGCAGCGGTCGGGGAGGGCGGAACGAGCAGTACTTC.

The sample holds a few counts of this clone. The rearrangement uses TRBV6-5 and TRBJ1-6, with unresolved D. This CDR3 contains 15 residues. Per the germline V gene, CDR1 is MNHEY and CDR2 is SVGAGI. Trimming removed 0 bases from V and 9 bases from J, with 12 bases in between. The CDR3: CASSYSPGGRSPLHF. CDR3 nucleotides: TGTGCCAGCAGTTACTCGCCAGGAGGACGTTCACCCCTCCACTTT.

The chain has TRBV6-5 and TRBJ2-5; 8 bases match TRBD2. This CDR3 contains 14 residues. V dropped 5 bases and J dropped 2; count of bases not matched to a gene: 4. Looked up from germline, CDR1 is MNHEY and CDR2 is SVGAGI. CDR3 residues: CASSPRGGQETQYF. CDR3 nucleotides: TGTGCCAGCAGTCCCCGGGGGGGGCAAGAGACCCAGTACTTC.

The V call is TRBV10-3, the J call TRBJ1-5; TRBD1 agrees at 10 bases. V gave up 2 bases and J gave up 7 bases; unmatched junction bases: 2. The CDR3 runs 14 residues. The V gene's germline CDR1 is ENHRY and CDR2 SYGVKD. CDR3 loop: CAISERGQGQPQHF. In DNA, the CDR3 is TGTGCCATCAGTGAGAGGGGACAGGGGCAGCCCCAGCATTTT.

This chain connects TRBV24-1 to TRBJ1-2, with 8 bases identical to TRBD1. CDR3 length: 15 residues. J was trimmed by 12 bases and V by 4 bases; bases with no gene match: 15. The germline V gene has CDR1 KGHDR and CDR2 SFDVKD. The CDR3 reads CATSERQGPVGGDTF. The CDR3 region has the DNA TGTGCCACCAGTGAGAGACAGGGGCCCGTCGGGGGAGACACCTTC.

The rearrangement uses TRBV19 and TRBJ2-5; D is perhaps TRBD1 (8 bases). Trimming left V 5 bases short and J 5 bases short, with 18 bases between. The CDR3 covers 15 residues. In germline, CDR1 is LNHDA, CDR2 SQIVND (reference sequence). CDR3 region: CASSPQGARGETQYF. The CDR3 bases are TGTGCCAGTAGTCCCCAGGGGGCGCGGGGGGAGACCCAGTACTTC.

The sample holds many counts of this clone. The rearrangement uses TRBV2 and TRBJ1-4; D is undetermined. This CDR3 spans 13 amino acids. Germline lookup yields CDR1 SNHLY and CDR2 FYNNEI. V was clipped by 6 bases and J by 0 bases, with 5 bases between them. CDR3 loop: CASSAATNEKLFF. The DNA for the CDR3 is TGTGCCAGCAGCGCTGCAACTAATGAAAAACTGTTTTTT.

This clone appeared a few times. As DNA, the CDR3 is TGTGCCAGCAGCCCGAGGGGCGGGGGGTTCTACGAGCAGTACTTC. This sequence encodes CASSPRGGGFYEQYF. The gene calls are TRBV9 and TRBJ2-7, with TRBD2 matching 8 bases. Germline assignment: CDR1 SGDLS and CDR2 YYNGEE. After removal of 4 bases from V and 3 bases from J, the junction contained 9 bases not matched to a gene. The CDR3 extends over 15 amino acids.

The chain uses TRBV5-1 and TRBJ2-2; no reliable D call. V lost 0 bases to trimming and J lost 0 bases, with 9 bases between them. Germline loops: CDR1 SGHRS, CDR2 YFSETQ. This CDR3 is built from 16 residues. The CDR3 loop reads CASSLAPPPNTGELFF. CDR3 nucleotide sequence: TGCGCCAGCAGCTTGGCCCCCCCTCCGAACACCGGGGAGCTGTTTTTT.

The chain links TRBV7-2 to TRBJ1-4; D uncertain. The CDR3 totals 13 residues. Germline V gene sequence: CDR1 SGHTA, CDR2 FQGNSA. Trimming left V 5 bases short and J 4 bases short, with 8 bases between. CDR3 bases: TGTGCCAGCAGCCTCGTCTTTAATGAAAAACTGTTTTTT. Its protein product is CASSLVFNEKLFF.

The V and J genes are TRBV27 and TRBJ2-7; 8 bases map to TRBD1. The ends lost 0 bases at V and 2 bases at J; junction bases unmatched: 6. This CDR3 has 16 residues. Germline CDR1 and CDR2: MNHEY and SMNVEV (reference sequence). In DNA form, the CDR3 reads TGTGCCAGCAGTTTATCGCTACGGACAGGGACCTACGAGCAGTACTTC. Translated, it gives CASSLSLRTGTYEQYF.

This clone was observed a few times. J is TRBJ1-1 and V is TRBV11-3, with no clear D. Trimming took off 0 bases at V and 1 base at J, with 9 bases between the two ends. This CDR3 is 15 amino acids long. CDR1 SGHNT and CDR2 YENEEA come from the germline V gene. Here the CDR3 DNA reads TGTGCCAGCAGCTTAGATCATCGGCAGAACACTGAAGCTTTCTTT. Residues: CASSLDHRQNTEAFF.

This chain links TRBV5-4 with TRBJ2-2, with D possibly matching TRBD2 (6 bases). Germline V gene sequence: CDR1 SGHNT, CDR2 YYREEE (reference sequence). The CDR3 covers 15 residues. With 4 bases removed from V and 8 bases from J, the gap between germline ends came to 18 bases. CDR3 sequence: CASSPQNRESGELFF. CDR3 bases: TGTGCCAGCAGCCCCCAAAATCGGGAGTCTGGGGAGCTGTTTTTT.